A single sample is the source of the 5 T cell receptor beta chains below, sequenced in a study of tumor and adjacent non-tumor tissue in lung cancer. Three rounds of nested PCR, following a modified ARM-PCR protocol, produced the TCRbeta library. MiXCR, run by TCRdb on the multiplex PCR reads, gives a single entry per CDR3 protein. This table holds 90,000 to 110,000 distinct CDR3 sequences, around 57% found once. No cell sorting was done before RNA was extracted from the tissue. This non-tumor lung sample came from over 3 cm beyond the tumor edge. The sequencing input was distant non-tumor lung tissue. The receptors here all came from a man aged 55 to 70 with non-small cell lung cancer.

A single count supports this clonotype. At one boundary the junction diverges from the germline segment, which might be a read error. The gene calls are TRBV11-3 and TRBJ2-1, with 11 bases lining up with TRBD2. Germline V gene data show CDR1 as SGHNT and CDR2 as YENEEA. CDR3 length: 16 amino acids. The CDR3 region has the DNA TGTGCCATCAGCTTAACACTAGCGGGAGTCACAAGTGAACAGTTCTTC. It yields the protein CAISLTLAGVTSEQFF.

With respect to this clonotype: This sequence may be a read error, since a much larger clone differs from it by one base. The rearrangement uses TRBV20-1 and TRBJ2-7; 7 bases map to TRBD1. Unmatched junction bases numbered 13, after V lost 1 base and J lost 4 bases. Germline V CDR1 and CDR2: DFQATT, SNEGSKA (reference sequence). This CDR3 spans 16 amino acids. The CDR3 DNA reads as TGCAGTGCTAGAGTAACAGGGGCAAGGATGATGTACGAGCAGTACTTC. It translates to CSARVTGARMMYEQYF.

Points on this clonotype: The CDR3 does not end in the conserved phenylalanine or tryptophan, so this is likely a read error. The V gene is TRBV4-3, the J gene TRBJ2-4; 7 bases are shared with TRBD2. Unmatched junction bases numbered 12, after V lost 9 bases and J lost 10 bases. This CDR3 is built from 13 residues. CDR1 is LGHNA, CDR2 YSLEER, per germline. The CDR3 spells CASNSNMGGIQYC. CDR3 DNA sequence: TGCGCCAGTAACTCAAACATGGGAGGGATTCAGTACTGC.

With respect to this clonotype: A much larger clonotype is one base distant, so this may be a read error. The genes are TRBV5-6 and TRBJ1-2, with TRBD1 matching over 9 bases. Per the germline V gene, CDR1 is SGHDT and CDR2 is YYEEEE. The CDR3 loop spans 15 amino acids. V dropped 9 bases and J dropped 2; count of bases not matched to a gene: 11. The CDR3 nucleotides read TGTGCCATCACCATTATGGGGACAGGGAACTATGGCTACACCTTC. Translating gives CAITIMGTGNYGYTF.

The rearrangement uses TRBV7-9 and TRBJ2-3; D unclear. Germline loops: CDR1 SEHNR, CDR2 FQNEAQ (reference sequence). The V gene lost 1 base and the J gene lost 4 bases, with 12 bases spanning the gap. The CDR3 sequence is 15 residues long. CDR3 nucleotides: TGTGCCAGCAGCTTAGGGTCCGCGGCCTCAGATACGCAGTATTTT. Its protein is CASSLGSAASDTQYF.